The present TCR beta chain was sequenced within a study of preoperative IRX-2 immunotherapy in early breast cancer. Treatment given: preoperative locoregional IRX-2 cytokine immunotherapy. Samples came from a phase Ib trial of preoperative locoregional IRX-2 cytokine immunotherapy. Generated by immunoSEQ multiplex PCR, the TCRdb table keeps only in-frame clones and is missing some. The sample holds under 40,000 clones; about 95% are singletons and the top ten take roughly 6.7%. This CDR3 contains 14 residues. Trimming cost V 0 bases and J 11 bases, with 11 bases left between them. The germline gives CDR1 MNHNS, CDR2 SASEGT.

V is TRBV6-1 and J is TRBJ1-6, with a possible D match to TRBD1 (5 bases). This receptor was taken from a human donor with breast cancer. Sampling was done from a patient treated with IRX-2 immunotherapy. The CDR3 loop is CASSEAGATTPLHF. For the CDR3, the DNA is TGTGCCAGCAGTGAAGCCGGGGCAACAACACCCCTCCACTTT.